This T cell receptor beta chain is from a study of cytomegalovirus exposure and HLA in healthy donors. CDR3 length: 16 amino acids. Trimming at V came to 4 bases and at J to 4 bases, leaving 10 bases not matched to a gene. Germline V gene lookup returns CDR1 SQVTM and CDR2 ANQGSEA. The PCR used 60 Vbeta and 13 Jbeta primers. This table comes from immunoSEQ multiplex PCR, and its TCRdb copy is limited to in-frame clones, with some not included. The table records around 160,000 clones, just over 75% of them present only once. Specimen: PBMCs. The chain links TRBV29-1 to TRBJ2-1; 10 bases map to TRBD2. The TCR comes from a woman aged 40 to 55 in good health and CMV-seronegative. This chain's CDR3 is CSVAPSGSPDYNEQFF. The CDR3, as DNA: TGCAGCGTTGCGCCTAGCGGGAGCCCCGATTACAATGAGCAGTTCTTC.